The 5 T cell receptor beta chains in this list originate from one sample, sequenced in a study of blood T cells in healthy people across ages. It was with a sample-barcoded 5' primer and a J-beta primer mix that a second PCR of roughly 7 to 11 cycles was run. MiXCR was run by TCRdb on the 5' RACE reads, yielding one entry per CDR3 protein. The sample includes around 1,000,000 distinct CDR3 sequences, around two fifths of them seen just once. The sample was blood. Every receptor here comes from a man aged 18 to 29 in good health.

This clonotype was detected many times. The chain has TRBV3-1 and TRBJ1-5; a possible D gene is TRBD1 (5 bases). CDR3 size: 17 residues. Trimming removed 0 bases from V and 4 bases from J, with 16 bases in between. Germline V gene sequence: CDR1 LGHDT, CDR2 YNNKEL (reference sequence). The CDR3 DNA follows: TGTGCCAGCAGCCAAGATCCCCGACCGGGGCGGAATCAGCCCCAGCATTTT. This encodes CASSQDPRPGRNQPQHF.

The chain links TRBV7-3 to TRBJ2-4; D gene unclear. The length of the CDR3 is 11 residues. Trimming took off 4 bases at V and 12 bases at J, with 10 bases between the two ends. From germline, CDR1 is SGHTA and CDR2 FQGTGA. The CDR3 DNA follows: TGTGCCAGCAGCTCCCTAGTGCCTCAGTACTTC. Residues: CASSSLVPQYF.

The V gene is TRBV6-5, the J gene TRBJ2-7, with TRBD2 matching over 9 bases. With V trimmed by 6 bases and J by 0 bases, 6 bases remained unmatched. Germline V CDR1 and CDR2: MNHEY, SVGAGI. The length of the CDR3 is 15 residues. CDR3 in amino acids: CASSRSGGSSYEQYF. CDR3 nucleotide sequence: TGTGCCAGCAGCCGCAGCGGGGGGTCCTCCTACGAGCAGTACTTC.

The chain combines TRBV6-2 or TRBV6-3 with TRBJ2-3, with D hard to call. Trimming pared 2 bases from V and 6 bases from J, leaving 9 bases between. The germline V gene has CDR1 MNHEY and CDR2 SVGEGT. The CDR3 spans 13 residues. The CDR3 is CASSYGKWDTQYF. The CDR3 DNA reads TGTGCCAGCAGTTACGGCAAATGGGATACGCAGTATTTT.

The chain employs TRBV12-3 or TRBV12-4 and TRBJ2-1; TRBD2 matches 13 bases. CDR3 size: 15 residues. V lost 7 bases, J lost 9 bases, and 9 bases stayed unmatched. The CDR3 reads CASKPTSGGAGEQFF. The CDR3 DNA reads TGTGCCAGCAAGCCTACTAGCGGGGGGGCTGGTGAGCAGTTCTTC.